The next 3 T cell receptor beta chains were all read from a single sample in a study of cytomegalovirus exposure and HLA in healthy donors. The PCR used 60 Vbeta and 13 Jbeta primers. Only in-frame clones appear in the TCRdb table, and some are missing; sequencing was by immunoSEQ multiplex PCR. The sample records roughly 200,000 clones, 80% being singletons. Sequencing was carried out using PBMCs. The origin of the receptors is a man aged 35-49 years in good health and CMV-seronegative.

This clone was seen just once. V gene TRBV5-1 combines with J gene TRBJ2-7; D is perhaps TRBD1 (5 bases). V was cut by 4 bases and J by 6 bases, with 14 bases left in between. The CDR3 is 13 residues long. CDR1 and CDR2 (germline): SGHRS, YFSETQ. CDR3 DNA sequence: TGCGCCAGCAGCCCCCTTGGGGCAGGCGAGCAGTACTTC. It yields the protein CASSPLGAGEQYF.

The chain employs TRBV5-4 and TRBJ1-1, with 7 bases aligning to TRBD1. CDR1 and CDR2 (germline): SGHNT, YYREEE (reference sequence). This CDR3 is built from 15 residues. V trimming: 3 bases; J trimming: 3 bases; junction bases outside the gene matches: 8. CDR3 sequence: CASSSYRGTDTEAFF. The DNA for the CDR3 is TGTGCCAGCAGCTCTTACAGGGGAACGGACACTGAAGCTTTCTTT.

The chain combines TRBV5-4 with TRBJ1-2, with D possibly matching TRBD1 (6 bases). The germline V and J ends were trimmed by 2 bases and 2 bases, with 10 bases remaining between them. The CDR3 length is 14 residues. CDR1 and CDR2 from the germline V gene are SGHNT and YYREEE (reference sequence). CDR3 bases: TGTGCCAGCAGCTTACGGACAGAAAACTATGGCTACACCTTC. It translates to CASSLRTENYGYTF. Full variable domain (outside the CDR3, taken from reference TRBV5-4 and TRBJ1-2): ETGVTQSPTHLIKTRGQQVTLRCSSQSGHNTVSWYQQALGQGPQFIFQYYREEENGRGNFPPRFSGLQFPNYSSELNVNALELDDSALYLCASSLRTENYGYTFGSGTRLTVV.